Following are 9 T cell receptor beta chains from one sample sequenced in a study of Ad26.COV2.S vaccination and SARS-CoV-2 variants. Treatment indicated: 15 to 20 received Ad26.COV2.S at low or high dose, single or two shots; 5 received placebo; per-sample allocation not given. Samples came from day 63 after the first vaccine or placebo injection. The data were produced by immunoSEQ multiplex PCR, yet TCRdb's version contains in-frame clones alone and is incomplete. Among roughly 390,000 clones, about 85% were seen once, and the ten largest hold under 3.5%. The material sequenced was peripheral blood, taken in a trial of Ad26.COV2.S vaccine versus placebo. All receptors come from a person aged 18 to 59 who received the Ad26.COV2.S COVID-19 vaccine or a placebo.

The V and J genes are TRBV25-1 and TRBJ2-1, with unresolved D. The CDR3 consists of 11 residues. The germline CDR1 and CDR2 sequences are MGHDK and SYGVNS. V lost 6 bases and J 9 bases, leaving 9 bases between the germline ends. CDR3 coding DNA: TGTGCCAGCAGGGAAGGGATTGAGCAGTTCTTC. This codes for CASREGIEQFF.

The chain couples TRBV5-6 to TRBJ1-1; D is possibly TRBD1 (6 bases). Germline V lookup: CDR1 SGHDT, CDR2 YYEEEE. CDR3 length: 12 residues. Trimming shortened V by 0 bases and J by 10 bases, and 10 bases separated the two germline ends. The CDR3 loop reads CASSLAGQLAFF. The CDR3 DNA sequence: TGTGCCAGCAGCTTGGCCGGACAGTTAGCTTTCTTT. Filled out from reference TRBV5-6 and TRBJ1-1, the complete variable domain reads DAGVTQSPTHLIKTRGQQVTLRCSPKSGHDTVSWYQQALGQGPQFIFQYYEEEERQRGNFPDRFSGHQFPNYSSELNVNALLLGDSALYLCASSLAGQLAFFGQGTRLTVV.

The chain has TRBV11-2 and TRBJ2-3; no firm D call. From germline, CDR1 is SGHAT and CDR2 FQNNGV. V was clipped by 5 bases and J by 5 bases, with 14 bases between them. This CDR3 is 14 amino acids long. CDR3 sequence reads: CASSPFGSIDTQYF. The CDR3 nucleotides read TGTGCCAGCAGCCCCTTCGGGTCGATAGATACGCAGTATTTT. Full variable domain (rest looked up from reference TRBV11-2 and TRBJ2-3): EAGVAQSPRYKIIEKRQSVAFWCNPISGHATLYWYQQILGQGPKLLIQFQNNGVVDDSQLPKDRFSAERLKGVDSTLKIQPAKLEDSAVYLCASSPFGSIDTQYFGPGTRLTVL.

The J gene is TRBJ2-1, the V gene TRBV5-4; 11 nucleotides match TRBD2. The CDR3 has 18 amino acids. The V segment lost 0 bases and the J segment 6 bases; nucleotides outside the gene matches: 11. The germline CDR1 and CDR2 sequences are SGHNT and YYREEE (reference sequence). CDR3 residues: CASSLVSTSGVLGNEQFF. The CDR3 DNA reads as TGTGCCAGCAGCTTGGTGTCGACTAGCGGGGTTCTAGGCAATGAGCAGTTCTTC.

This chain uses TRBV29-1 with TRBJ2-1, with D tentatively TRBD2 (6 bases). The CDR3 is 13 amino acids. Trimming took 7 bases from V and 2 from J, leaving 12 bases between them. Germline values: CDR1 SQVTM, CDR2 ANQGSEA. The CDR3 region is CSGRGTAYNEQFF. CDR3 bases: TGCAGCGGACGCGGGACCGCCTACAATGAGCAGTTCTTC.

This chain joins TRBV7-2 and TRBJ1-2, with D tentatively TRBD1 (5 bases). The germline V gene has CDR1 SGHTA and CDR2 FQGNSA. This CDR3 region has 15 residues. V gave up 1 base and J gave up 4 bases, with 13 bases separating them. CDR3 DNA: TGTGCCAGCAGCTTAGGATCGGGGGTGGCCTATGGCTACACCTTC. Protein: CASSLGSGVAYGYTF.

The chain uses TRBV10-3 and TRBJ2-6, with D perhaps TRBD1 or TRBD2 (5 bases each). With 11 bases removed from V and 3 bases from J, the gap between germline ends came to 20 bases. The germline gives CDR1 ENHRY, CDR2 SYGVKD. The length of the CDR3 is 16 residues. CDR3 protein: CAVRSGEGSGANVLTF. The CDR3 DNA reads as TGTGCCGTCCGCTCGGGCGAGGGGAGTGGGGCCAACGTCCTGACTTTC.

The CDR3 loop is CASSQESTIEAFF. The CDR3 coding sequence is TGTGCCAGCAGCCAAGAAAGTACGATTGAAGCTTTCTTT. The chain recombines TRBV4-2 with TRBJ1-1; D not resolved. The germline CDR1 and CDR2 sequences are LGHNA and YNFKEQ. The CDR3 runs to 13 residues. With 0 bases removed from V and 7 bases from J, the gap between germline ends came to 9 bases.

The CDR3 spells CASSRDTVYGYTF. The DNA of the CDR3 is TGTGCCAGCTCACGGGACACAGTCTATGGCTACACCTTC. The chain joins TRBV18 to TRBJ1-2, with TRBD1 as a possible D gene (6 bases). The germline gives CDR1 KGHSH, CDR2 LQKENI. V lost 4 bases, J lost 4 bases, and 10 bases lay in between. The CDR3 runs 13 residues.